These 4 T cell receptor beta chains were sequenced from one sample in a study of read filtering for tumor transcriptome and immune sequencing. Molecular barcoded adaptors covering alpha/delta and beta/gamma chains were used on approximately 400 ng RNA. TCRdb reanalysed the reads using MiXCR and keeps one entry per CDR3 protein. Found here are approximately 58,000 distinct CDR3 sequences, over 9% of them singletons; the top ten hold approximately 16%. Sequencing input: a population of CD138-negative cells sorted from bone marrow. The receptors derive from a donor aged 40 or over with multiple myeloma.

This clonotype was observed many times. The chain is built from TRBV29-1 and TRBJ1-1, with a possible D match to TRBD1 (6 bases). This CDR3 spans 11 amino acids. The V gene lost 7 bases and the J gene lost 13 bases, with 19 bases spanning the gap. From germline, CDR1 is SQVTM and CDR2 ANQGSEA. CDR3 nucleotide sequence: TGCAGCGGACAGGTCGAACTGTTTGGTTTCTTT. It is translated as CSGQVELFGFF.

This clonotype was seen repeatedly, ten times or more. The chain links TRBV11-2 to TRBJ2-6; D may correspond to TRBD1 or TRBD2 (5 bases each). The CDR3 contains 20 residues. The germline V and J ends were trimmed by 6 bases and 0 bases, with 24 bases remaining between them. Germline CDR1 SGHAT, CDR2 FQNNGV. The CDR3 loop reads CASRSPWDRGRGSGANVLTF. The CDR3 nucleotides read TGTGCCAGCAGATCACCCTGGGATCGGGGACGGGGCTCTGGGGCCAACGTCCTGACTTTC.

The table lists this clonotype with many counts. V is TRBV20-1 and J is TRBJ2-2; 8 bases fit TRBD1. The CDR3 has 15 residues. V dropped 2 bases and J dropped 4; count of bases not matched to a gene: 6. Germline CDR1 DFQATT, CDR2 SNEGSKA (reference sequence). The CDR3 is CSARPGQAATGELFF. The DNA for the CDR3 is TGCAGTGCTAGACCGGGACAGGCCGCCACCGGGGAGCTGTTTTTT.

This clonotype was detected many times. The chain links TRBV20-1 to TRBJ1-4, with TRBD1 matching over 9 bases. The CDR3 contains 14 residues. J was trimmed by 3 bases and V by 5 bases; bases with no gene match: 4. Germline V lookup: CDR1 DFQATT, CDR2 SNEGSKA (reference sequence). In nucleotides, the CDR3 is TGCAGTGCTCAACAGGGGGCAGCTAATGAAAAACTGTTTTTT. It yields the protein CSAQQGAANEKLFF.